The 30 T cell receptor beta chains reported below all come from one sample, sequenced in a study of identical twins. TCRdb ran MiXCR on the 5' RACE reads and lists one entry per CDR3 protein. The sample shows 150,000 or so distinct CDR3 sequences, around 3.5% of them seen only once. Sequenced input: memory T cells sorted from blood. These TCRs come from a man between 18 and 29 years old in good health.

This clonotype has a count of ten or more. For the CDR3, the DNA is TGCAGTGCTAGAGCGGAGCCCTATGGCTACACCTTC. Its translation is CSARAEPYGYTF. This rearrangement joins TRBV20-1 to TRBJ1-2, with D hard to call. The germline V and J ends were trimmed by 1 base and 4 bases, with 7 bases remaining between them. CDR1 DFQATT and CDR2 SNEGSKA come from the germline V gene (reference sequence). This CDR3 spans 12 amino acids.

This clonotype has at least ten counts. The V call is TRBV5-1, the J call TRBJ1-5, with 9 bases that match TRBD1. Trimming took 4 bases from V and 4 from J; bases not matched to a gene: 12. Germline V gene lookup returns CDR1 SGHRS and CDR2 YFSETQ. This CDR3 spans 17 amino acids. The CDR3 bases are TGCGCCAGCAGCCCCGGGACAGGGAGAGGCCTAAATCAGCCCCAGCATTTT. Protein: CASSPGTGRGLNQPQHF. Looking up the rest from reference TRBV5-1 and TRBJ1-5 gives the full variable domain: KAGVTQTPRYLIKTRGQQVTLSCSPISGHRSVSWYQQTPGQGLQFLFEYFSETQRNKGNFPGRFSGRQFSNSRSEMNVSTLELGDSALYLCASSPGTGRGLNQPQHFGDGTRLSIL.

This clonotype has at least ten counts. The chain combines TRBV24-1 with TRBJ2-5; a possible D gene is TRBD2 (6 bases). The germline V and J ends were trimmed by 3 bases and 5 bases, with 21 bases remaining between them. The length of the CDR3 is 17 residues. Germline lookup yields CDR1 KGHDR and CDR2 SFDVKD. The CDR3 nucleotides read TGTGCCACCAGTGATCCCACGCGGGGCTTATGGAAGGAGACCCAGTACTTC. Translated: CATSDPTRGLWKETQYF.

In its sample, this clonotype was seen many times. The chain carries TRBV6-1 and TRBJ1-5; the D gene is possibly TRBD1 (6 bases). This CDR3 spans 15 amino acids. V was pared by 2 bases and J by 4 bases, with 12 bases between. The V gene's germline CDR1 is MNHNS and CDR2 SASEGT. The CDR3 coding sequence is TGTGCCAGCAGTGAATCGGGGGCCCCGAATCAGCCCCAGCATTTT. Translation gives CASSESGAPNQPQHF.

Ten or more counts support this clonotype. The chain has TRBV10-2 and TRBJ2-1, with TRBD2 identical over 9 bases. This CDR3 contains 14 residues. CDR1 WSHSY and CDR2 SAAADI come from the germline V gene. Germline trimming cut 7 bases from V and 7 bases from J; bases unmatched to any gene: 8. CDR3 amino acids: CASKIAGEGNEQFF. DNA for the CDR3: TGCGCCAGCAAGATAGCGGGAGAAGGAAATGAGCAGTTCTTC.

A word on this clonotype: One junction end disagrees with the germline gene, perhaps due to a read error. The chain carries TRBV19 and TRBJ2-2; no clear D. Germline V CDR1 and CDR2: LNHDA, SQIVND (reference sequence). The CDR3 spans 17 residues. CDR3 in amino acids: CASSIPLTRVNTGELFF. The CDR3 DNA reads TGTGCTAGTAGTATCCCCCTTACAAGGGTAAACACCGGGGAGCTGTTTTTT.

This clonotype was counted many times. The chain couples TRBV5-1 to TRBJ2-1, with 7 nucleotides matching TRBD2. The J segment lost 4 bases and the V segment lost 0 bases, leaving 10 bases of the junction unmatched. The CDR3 totals 17 residues. In germline, CDR1 is SGHRS, CDR2 YFSETQ. The CDR3 loop reads CASSLGPPSGAYNEQFF. The CDR3 DNA sequence: TGCGCCAGCAGCTTGGGCCCCCCCAGCGGGGCTTACAATGAGCAGTTCTTC.

V usage is TRBV7-2 and J usage is TRBJ2-7; 10 bases agree with TRBD2. J was trimmed by 0 bases and V by 6 bases; bases with no gene match: 2. Germline V gene sequence: CDR1 SGHTA, CDR2 FQGNSA. The CDR3 is 14 residues long. The CDR3 is CASSSSGGSYEQYF. In nucleotides, the CDR3 is TGTGCCAGCAGTTCTAGCGGGGGCTCCTACGAGCAGTACTTC.

This clonotype was picked up many times. The chain uses TRBV28 and TRBJ2-5; D remains unclear. This CDR3 region has 14 residues. The V and J ends lost 2 bases and 4 bases respectively, with 11 bases between them. The V gene's germline CDR1 is MDHEN and CDR2 SYDVKM. CDR3 coding DNA: TGTGCCAGCAGTTTACTTAGTCCCCGAGAGACCCAGTACTTC. Translating gives CASSLLSPRETQYF.

In this sample, this clonotype turned up many times. V is TRBV5-5 and J is TRBJ2-1; 13 nucleotides line up with TRBD2. J lost 12 bases, V lost 1 base, and 4 bases had no gene match. The CDR3 runs to 14 residues. Germline assignment: CDR1 SGHKS and CDR2 YYEKEE (reference sequence). CDR3 in amino acids: CASSLRLAGGRQFF. The CDR3 DNA reads TGTGCCAGCAGCTTGAGACTAGCGGGAGGCCGGCAGTTCTTC.

This clonotype was recorded many times. The chain carries TRBV2 and TRBJ2-7; D is tentatively TRBD1 or TRBD2 (5 bases each). With 3 bases removed from V and 0 bases from J, the gap between germline ends came to 9 bases. The germline V gene has CDR1 SNHLY and CDR2 FYNNEI. This CDR3 has 14 residues. CDR3 sequence reads: CASSDDGTSYEQYF. In DNA, the CDR3 is TGTGCCAGCAGTGACGACGGGACCTCCTACGAGCAGTACTTC.

This clonotype was seen many times. The chain uses TRBV20-1 and TRBJ1-5, with D possibly matching TRBD1 (5 bases). The CDR3 is made up of 14 amino acids. The V end was cut by 3 bases, the J end by 4 bases, with 13 bases between. CDR1 is DFQATT, CDR2 SNEGSKA, per germline (reference sequence). The CDR3 sequence is CSASWGNSNQPQHF. In nucleotides, the CDR3 is TGCAGTGCTAGCTGGGGGAACTCAAATCAGCCCCAGCATTTT.

In DNA form, the CDR3 reads TGCGCCAGCAGCTTGGAACAGGCCATCTCCAGCACAGATACGCAGTATTTT. Protein sequence: CASSLEQAISSTDTQYF. The chain couples TRBV5-1 to TRBJ2-3; D perhaps matches TRBD1 (5 bases). With 0 bases removed from V and 0 bases from J, the gap between germline ends came to 14 bases. The CDR3 is 17 amino acids. CDR1 is SGHRS and CDR2 is YFSETQ in the germline V gene. Based on the CDR3 plus reference TRBV5-1 and TRBJ2-3, the full variable domain is KAGVTQTPRYLIKTRGQQVTLSCSPISGHRSVSWYQQTPGQGLQFLFEYFSETQRNKGNFPGRFSGRQFSNSRSEMNVSTLELGDSALYLCASSLEQAISSTDTQYFGPGTRLTVL.

The sample holds a few counts of this clonotype. The rearrangement links TRBV10-2 to TRBJ2-1; D remains ambiguous. The CDR3 runs to 16 residues. Germline V gives CDR1 WSHSY, CDR2 SAAADI. V was cut by 0 bases and J by 3 bases, with 12 bases left in between. The CDR3 spells CASSESLATIYNEQFF. The CDR3 nucleotides are TGCGCCAGCAGTGAGTCGTTGGCTACCATCTACAATGAGCAGTTCTTC.

There are many counts of this clonotype. This chain joins TRBV24-1 and TRBJ1-1; D may be TRBD1 (6 bases). V was clipped by 5 bases and J by 10 bases, with 19 bases between them. CDR1 and CDR2 (germline): KGHDR, SFDVKD. The CDR3 extends over 14 amino acids. CDR3 nucleotide sequence: TGTGCCACCAGTGCCCAGGGGCCCTCAGAGAGAGCTTTCTTT. It codes for CATSAQGPSERAFF.

The V and J genes are TRBV9 and TRBJ2-1; TRBD2 aligns across 12 bases. This CDR3 contains 18 residues. Germline V gene sequence: CDR1 SGDLS, CDR2 YYNGEE. J was trimmed by 6 bases and V by 0 bases; bases with no gene match: 10. CDR3 DNA: TGTGCCAGCAGCGTAGGCCTAGCGGGAGGGCCTTTGGGCAATGAGCAGTTCTTC. It codes for CASSVGLAGGPLGNEQFF.

This clonotype showed up many times. The J gene is TRBJ2-1, the V gene TRBV9, with 8 nucleotides matching TRBD2. Trimming at V came to 3 bases and at J to 2 bases, leaving 13 bases not matched to a gene. Germline V gives CDR1 SGDLS, CDR2 YYNGEE. The CDR3 length is 18 residues. The CDR3: CASSDPPGTRSTYNEQFF. The CDR3 DNA sequence: TGTGCCAGCAGCGACCCTCCCGGGACTAGGTCTACCTACAATGAGCAGTTCTTC.

As concerns this clonotype: Since a much larger clone is just one base distant, this may be a read error. The chain recombines TRBV19 with TRBJ1-1; perhaps TRBD1 as D (6 bases). The CDR3 spans 13 residues. Germline CDR1 and CDR2: LNHDA and SQIVND (reference sequence). Trimming removed 7 bases from V and 3 bases from J, with 12 bases in between. CDR3 nucleotides: TGTGCCAGTATGATAGGGGGGGACACTGAAGCTTTCTTT. Translating it yields CASMIGGDTEAFF. Together with reference TRBV19 and TRBJ1-1, the CDR3 gives the full variable domain: DGGITQSPKYLFRKEGQNVTLSCEQNLNHDAMYWYRQDPGQGLRLIYYSQIVNDFQKGDIAEGYSVSREKKESFPLTVTSAQKNPTAFYLCASMIGGDTEAFFGQGTRLTVV.

This clonotype was found a few times. V gene TRBV6-4 combines with J gene TRBJ2-6; 8 bases line up with TRBD2. CDR1 is MRHNA, CDR2 SNTAGT, per germline. CDR3 length equals 16 residues. The V segment lost 3 bases and the J segment 2 bases; nucleotides outside the gene matches: 3. Written as DNA, the CDR3 is TGTGCCAGCAGTGAGAAAGCGGGAGCTGGGGCCAACGTCCTGACTTTC. The encoded protein is CASSEKAGAGANVLTF.

In its sample, this clonotype was seen many times. The chain recombines TRBV5-1 with TRBJ2-1, with TRBD2 matching 16 bases. Germline V gene sequence: CDR1 SGHRS, CDR2 YFSETQ. The CDR3 loop spans 15 amino acids. Trimming took 4 bases from V and 8 from J; bases not matched to a gene: 3. In nucleotides, the CDR3 is TGCGCCAGCAGCCACGGGACTAGCGGGGGGGATGAGCAGTTCTTC. As protein: CASSHGTSGGDEQFF.

In its sample, this clonotype was seen many times. This chain connects TRBV12-3 or TRBV12-4 to TRBJ2-3; D may be TRBD1 or TRBD2 (5 bases each). CDR3 length equals 15 residues. Trimming took off 2 bases at V and 6 bases at J, with 15 bases between the two ends. This CDR3 is CASSLRDGYTDTQYF. The CDR3 bases are TGTGCCAGCAGTTTACGGGACGGATATACGGATACGCAGTATTTT.

The chain recombines TRBV7-3 with TRBJ1-1; TRBD1 is a possible D gene (5 bases). The length of the CDR3 is 12 residues. Trimming left V 6 bases short and J 2 bases short, with 7 bases between. CDR1 and CDR2 from the germline V gene are SGHTA and FQGTGA. The DNA of the CDR3 is TGTGCCAGCAGTGACAGAAACACTGAAGCTTTCTTT. It yields the protein CASSDRNTEAFF.

Ten or more counts support this clonotype. The chain combines TRBV5-5 with TRBJ2-1; 12 nucleotides line up with TRBD2. The CDR3 totals 16 residues. The V and J ends lost 5 bases and 15 bases, in that order; junction bases with no gene match: 18. CDR1 and CDR2 (germline): SGHKS, YYEKEE (reference sequence). The CDR3 here is CASRTPAPTSGSYLFF. The CDR3 DNA follows: TGTGCCAGCAGGACCCCCGCCCCGACTAGCGGGAGTTATTTGTTCTTC.

This clonotype appeared many times. The chain is built from TRBV20-1 and TRBJ1-2; perhaps TRBD1 as D (5 bases). Germline CDR1 and CDR2: DFQATT and SNEGSKA (reference sequence). This CDR3 has 13 amino acids. Trimming shortened V by 6 bases and J by 5 bases, and 16 bases separated the two germline ends. The CDR3 DNA reads TGCAGTGCCTCGGGACGGCTAGGTTATGGCTACACCTTC. Translation gives CSASGRLGYGYTF.

This clonotype was counted at least ten times. J is TRBJ2-3 and V is TRBV20-1, with TRBD2 as a possible D gene (6 bases). The CDR3 runs 14 residues. Germline V CDR1 and CDR2: DFQATT, SNEGSKA (reference sequence). Trimming took off 7 bases at V and 2 bases at J, with 16 bases between the two ends. CDR3 region: CSVQEGSFTDTQYF. For the CDR3, the DNA is TGCAGTGTTCAGGAGGGTTCCTTCACAGATACGCAGTATTTT.

In this sample, this clonotype turned up many times. The V call is TRBV24-1, the J call TRBJ2-1; 13 positions match TRBD2. The CDR3 is made up of 15 amino acids. Germline loops: CDR1 KGHDR, CDR2 SFDVKD. Trimming removed 5 bases from V and 4 bases from J; junction bases left unmatched: 1. The CDR3 spells CATSVLAGGYNEQFF. CDR3 DNA sequence: TGTGCCACCAGTGTACTAGCGGGAGGGTACAATGAGCAGTTCTTC.

This clonotype was observed a handful of times. The V call is TRBV10-2, the J call TRBJ1-5, with D perhaps TRBD1 (5 bases). Germline assignment: CDR1 WSHSY and CDR2 SAAADI. This CDR3 has 15 amino acids. The V end was cut by 5 bases, the J end by 7 bases, with 18 bases between. The CDR3: CASSNTIRVKQPQHF. CDR3 coding DNA: TGCGCCAGCAGTAACACCATCAGGGTCAAACAGCCCCAGCATTTT.

Ten or more counts support this clonotype. The chain carries TRBV20-1 and TRBJ1-2; D gene uncertain. V shed 0 bases and J shed 4 bases, with 6 bases lying between them. CDR1 is DFQATT and CDR2 is SNEGSKA in the germline V gene (reference sequence). The CDR3 is 12 residues long. This CDR3 is CSARERVYGYTF. DNA for the CDR3: TGCAGTGCTAGAGAGCGGGTCTATGGCTACACCTTC.

This clonotype came up many times. The CDR3 bases are TGTGCCAGCAGAAAAGGTAGTGGCTTTCTTGAAGATGGCTACACCTTC. It is translated as CASRKGSGFLEDGYTF. This sequence joins TRBV6-1 and TRBJ1-2; D is ambiguous. V was pared by 6 bases and J by 6 bases, with 23 bases between. Germline CDR1 MNHNS, CDR2 SASEGT. This CDR3 is 16 amino acids long.

The chain recombines TRBV20-1 with TRBJ2-6; D perhaps matches TRBD2 (5 bases). V lost 0 bases and J lost 1, with 10 bases in between. Germline V gives CDR1 DFQATT, CDR2 SNEGSKA (reference sequence). CDR3 size: 16 residues. The CDR3 bases are TGCAGTGCTAGAGAAGGCAGCGGTTCTGGGGCCAACGTCCTGACTTTC. This gives the protein CSAREGSGSGANVLTF.